The source of this TCR beta chain is a study of blood T cell repertoires in COVID-19. As for the study in general: Both acute and convalescent COVID-19 samples were obtained from the United States, Italy and Spain. Sources were T cells, B-cell-depleted T cells, or PBMCs; the material itself was cDNA or gDNA.

As processed by the authors: How many nucleated cells were present was estimated from reference gene primer amplification. Here immunoSEQ multiplex PCR was the method, and the copy in TCRdb shows in-frame clones only, minus some. V and J calls and clone size come straight from that table; D and trimming were deduced from the DNA. The sample carries more than 140,000 clones, roughly 82% recorded once. The CDR3 has 14 residues. Trimming removed 3 bases from V and 5 bases from J; junction bases left unmatched: 3. From germline, CDR1 is LNHDA and CDR2 SQIVND (reference sequence). The TCR comes from a woman aged 50 to 65 in a cohort sampled during active or convalescent COVID-19. The V and J genes are TRBV19 and TRBJ1-5, with 8 bases matching TRBD1. The sequenced sample was peripheral blood. The CDR3 protein is CASSIPGGHQPQHF. CDR3 sequence (DNA): TGTGCCAGTAGTATTCCAGGGGGCCATCAGCCCCAGCATTTT. The full variable domain, its missing parts supplied by reference TRBV19 and TRBJ1-5, is DGGITQSPKYLFRKEGQNVTLSCEQNLNHDAMYWYRQDPGQGLRLIYYSQIVNDFQKGDIAEGYSVSREKKESFPLTVTSAQKNPTAFYLCASSIPGGHQPQHFGDGTRLSIL.